This passage covers 22 T cell receptor beta chains from one sample sequenced in a study of metastatic and nonmetastatic thyroid tumors. TCRdb reassembled clones from the PCR reads with MiXCR. In the table there are some 37,000 clones, 40% to 55% of which are singletons. Treatment of any kind had been given to no patient before thyroid surgery. Sequenced sample: tumor tissue. The receptors here all came from a male donor with papillary thyroid cancer or a benign thyroid nodule (not recorded which). Some clones in this sample may be carry-over from other donors' samples.

V usage is TRBV12-3 or TRBV12-4 and J usage is TRBJ2-2, with a possible D match to TRBD1 (5 bases). The V end lost 4 bases, the J end lost 0 bases, and 9 bases lay between the germline ends. The CDR3 length is 15 residues. The CDR3 DNA reads TGTGCCAGCAGTTCTCAGGGTGCGAACACCGGGGAGCTGTTTTTT. Its translation: CASSSQGANTGELFF.

This clone was seen a handful of times. This chain uses TRBV12-3 or TRBV12-4 with TRBJ1-2; 7 positions match TRBD1. Trimming removed 6 bases from V and 7 bases from J; junction bases left unmatched: 8. The CDR3 is 13 residues long. The CDR3 loop is CASRAGGAGGYTF. DNA of the CDR3: TGTGCCAGCAGGGCAGGGGGGGCCGGTGGCTACACCTTC.

V gene TRBV18 combines with J gene TRBJ2-7; D is undetermined. In germline, CDR1 is KGHSH, CDR2 LQKENI. V was shortened by 0 bases and J by 6 bases, with 15 bases between the two germline ends. The CDR3 loop spans 15 amino acids. The CDR3 sequence: CASSPPSLLVTEQYF. CDR3 nucleotide sequence: TGTGCCAGCTCACCACCGTCTCTGTTAGTAACCGAGCAGTACTTC. Looking up the rest from reference TRBV18 and TRBJ2-7 gives the full variable domain: NAGVMQNPRHLVRRRGQEARLRCSPMKGHSHVYWYRQLPEEGLKFMVYLQKENIIDESGMPKERFSAEFPKEGPSILRIQQVVRGDSAAYFCASSPPSLLVTEQYFGPGTRLTVT.

The DNA for the CDR3 is TGTGCCAGTAGTCATCCCTTATTACAGGGTTCGTCCTACAATGAGCAGTTCTTC. Translating gives CASSHPLLQGSSYNEQFF. The rearrangement uses TRBV19 and TRBJ2-1, with D possibly TRBD1 on 6 matching bases. Deletions cut 5 bases from V and 1 base from J, with 21 bases between. The CDR3 extends over 18 amino acids. Looked up from germline, CDR1 is LNHDA and CDR2 is SQIVND (reference sequence).

The chain employs TRBV13 and TRBJ1-2; D not resolved. Looked up from germline, CDR1 is PRHDT and CDR2 is FYEKMQ (reference sequence). The CDR3 covers 14 residues. The V end lost 5 bases, the J end lost 5 bases, and 15 bases lay between the germline ends. The CDR3 sequence is CASSGQRARYGYTF. DNA for the CDR3: TGTGCCAGCAGCGGCCAGAGGGCGAGGTATGGCTACACCTTC.

J is TRBJ1-2 and V is TRBV5-1, with D perhaps matching TRBD1 (5 bases). The CDR3 sequence is 15 residues long. Deletions cut 0 bases from V and 7 bases from J, with 16 bases between. CDR1 SGHRS and CDR2 YFSETQ come from the germline V gene. The CDR3 spells CASSLAPGGTFGYTF. CDR3 nucleotide sequence: TGCGCCAGCAGCTTGGCCCCGGGGGGAACTTTTGGCTACACCTTC.

The J gene is TRBJ1-3, the V gene TRBV25-1, with 7 bases fitting TRBD1. J lost 6 bases, V lost 1 base, and 9 bases had no gene match. This CDR3 is 16 amino acids long. Germline-derived CDR1 and CDR2 are MGHDK and SYGVNS. CDR3 amino acids: CASSESGRGLANTIYF. In DNA form, the CDR3 reads TGTGCCAGCAGTGAATCAGGCAGGGGGTTGGCAAACACCATATATTTT.

The chain is built from TRBV12-3 or TRBV12-4 and TRBJ1-5, with unresolved D. Trimming removed 3 bases at V and 7 bases at J, with 13 bases between. The CDR3 has 14 amino acids. The CDR3 DNA reads TGTGCCAGCAGTTTTGGGGAAGGTGGGCAGCCCCAGCATTTT. The encoded protein is CASSFGEGGQPQHF.

This clone was observed a few times. In DNA form, the CDR3 reads TGTGCCAGCAGTTTCACAGGGTACAATCAGCCCCAGCATTTT. It translates to CASSFTGYNQPQHF. The chain employs TRBV6-1 and TRBJ1-5; D is perhaps TRBD1 (6 bases). Trimming cost V 5 bases and J 3 bases, with 11 bases left between them. Germline loops: CDR1 MNHNS, CDR2 SASEGT. This CDR3 has 14 amino acids.

The chain joins TRBV20-1 to TRBJ2-7; D not certain. In germline, CDR1 is DFQATT, CDR2 SNEGSKA (reference sequence). Trimming shortened V by 3 bases and J by 2 bases, and 8 bases separated the two germline ends. The CDR3 contains 12 residues. DNA for the CDR3: TGCAGTGCTAGCGCCATTACCTACGAGCAGTACTTC. It specifies CSASAITYEQYF.

The rearrangement uses TRBV12-3 or TRBV12-4 and TRBJ1-2, with TRBD1 matching over 9 bases. Trimming took 5 bases from V and 8 from J; bases not matched to a gene: 15. The CDR3 extends over 16 amino acids. The CDR3, as DNA: TGTGCCAGCAGTCCCCGGGACAGGGTCTGGAGAGACGGCTACACCTTC. Translated: CASSPRDRVWRDGYTF.

The chain is built from TRBV9 and TRBJ2-7, with 9 bases identical to TRBD1. V lost 0 bases and J lost 5; bases outside the gene matches: 6. The CDR3 length is 15 residues. Per germline, CDR1 SGDLS and CDR2 YYNGEE. CDR3 protein: CASSVEGQGRNEQYF. The CDR3 coding sequence is TGTGCCAGCAGCGTAGAGGGACAGGGAAGGAACGAGCAGTACTTC. Complete variable domain (other parts from reference TRBV9 and TRBJ2-7): DSGVTQTPKHLITATGQRVTLRCSPRSGDLSVYWYQQSLDQGLQFLIQYYNGEERAKGNILERFSAQQFPDLHSELNLSSLELGDSALYFCASSVEGQGRNEQYFGPGTRLTVT.

This rearrangement joins TRBV30 to TRBJ2-3; D is uncertain. V was trimmed by 3 bases and J by 0 bases, leaving 7 bases between them. The germline V gene encodes CDR1 GTSNPN and CDR2 SVGIG (reference sequence). The CDR3 extends over 13 amino acids. DNA of the CDR3: TGTGCCTGGAGCGAGGAAAGCACAGATACGCAGTATTTT. This encodes CAWSEESTDTQYF. The whole variable domain, remainder taken from reference TRBV30 and TRBJ2-3, is SQTIHQWPATLVQPVGSPLSLECTVEGTSNPNLYWYRQAAGRGLQLLFYSVGIGQISSEVPQNLSASRPQDRQFILSSKKLLLSDSGFYLCAWSEESTDTQYFGPGTRLTVL.

In DNA, the CDR3 is TGTGCCTGGGGACAGAATGAGCAGTTCTTC. As protein: CAWGQNEQFF. This rearrangement joins TRBV30 to TRBJ2-1, with TRBD1 as a possible D gene (6 bases). This CDR3 region has 10 residues. Trimming pared 5 bases from V and 7 bases from J, leaving 6 bases between. Germline V gene sequence: CDR1 GTSNPN, CDR2 SVGIG (reference sequence).

Sample share makes this clone medium-sized. The V and J genes are TRBV20-1 and TRBJ2-1; 7 bases are shared with TRBD2. Germline V lookup: CDR1 DFQATT, CDR2 SNEGSKA (reference sequence). Losses at the gene ends were 6 bases for V and 0 bases for J; bases not matched to a gene: 5. CDR3 length equals 14 residues. CDR3 DNA sequence: TGCAGTGCAGACCTAGCGGCCTCCTACAATGAGCAGTTCTTC. It is translated as CSADLAASYNEQFF.

This chain joins TRBV5-6 and TRBJ1-5; D may be TRBD1 (5 bases). The CDR3 totals 15 residues. Looked up from germline, CDR1 is SGHDT and CDR2 is YYEEEE. Trimming removed 5 bases from V and 5 bases from J, with 17 bases in between. The chain's CDR3 is CASSLLRENHQPQHF. CDR3 DNA sequence: TGTGCCAGCAGTTTGCTCAGGGAGAACCATCAGCCCCAGCATTTT.

This clone was recorded a few times. The chain uses TRBV19 and TRBJ1-2; 7 nucleotides line up with TRBD1. The junction had 5 bases not matched to a gene; V was cut back by 6 bases and J by 4 bases. The germline V gene has CDR1 LNHDA and CDR2 SQIVND (reference sequence). The CDR3 sequence is 13 residues long. This CDR3 reads CASSRQGVYGYTF. CDR3 DNA: TGTGCCAGTAGCCGACAGGGTGTCTATGGCTACACCTTC. Using reference TRBV19 and TRBJ1-2 for the parts outside the CDR3, the full variable domain is DGGITQSPKYLFRKEGQNVTLSCEQNLNHDAMYWYRQDPGQGLRLIYYSQIVNDFQKGDIAEGYSVSREKKESFPLTVTSAQKNPTAFYLCASSRQGVYGYTFGSGTRLTVV.

In this sample, this clone turned up once. The chain carries TRBV11-1 and TRBJ1-2, with TRBD1 matching 8 bases. The trim removed 4 bases at V and 3 bases at J, leaving 13 bases unmatched. The germline V gene has CDR1 SGHAT and CDR2 FQDESV (reference sequence). This CDR3 comprises 17 residues. In DNA form, the CDR3 reads TGTGCCAGCAGCTCAGGGGGCTCTAGGGAGGATCACTATGGCTACACCTTC. Translated, it gives CASSSGGSREDHYGYTF. Using reference TRBV11-1 and TRBJ1-2 for the parts outside the CDR3, the full variable domain is EAEVAQSPRYKITEKSQAVAFWCDPISGHATLYWYRQILGQGPELLVQFQDESVVDDSQLPKDRFSAERLKGVDSTLKIQPAELGDSAMYLCASSSGGSREDHYGYTFGSGTRLTVV.

This clone was found a few times. For the CDR3, the DNA is TGTGCCAGCAGTCCGGACAGGGTTTATGGCTACACCTTC. It yields the protein CASSPDRVYGYTF. The genes are TRBV6-1 and TRBJ1-2; 8 positions match TRBD1. The germline V gene encodes CDR1 MNHNS and CDR2 SASEGT. With 5 bases clipped from V and 5 bases from J, the junction kept 4 bases outside the gene matches. The CDR3 loop spans 13 amino acids.

The chain uses TRBV28 and TRBJ1-6; the D is unclear. Germline CDR1 MDHEN, CDR2 SYDVKM. The CDR3 is 16 amino acids. V was clipped by 8 bases and J by 0 bases, with 14 bases between them. CDR3 sequence (DNA): TGTGCCAGCTTTAACACGGAGGGCTCCTATAATTCACCCCTCCACTTT. Its protein is CASFNTEGSYNSPLHF.

The chain employs TRBV11-3 and TRBJ2-1; D remains ambiguous. The CDR3 extends over 12 amino acids. The V end was cut by 5 bases, the J end by 8 bases, with 10 bases between. Per germline, CDR1 SGHNT and CDR2 YENEEA. The CDR3 DNA reads as TGTGCCAGCAGCCCTCGGGCCCATGAGCAGTTCTTC. As protein: CASSPRAHEQFF.

This chain connects TRBV11-1 to TRBJ2-7, with a weak D call TRBD1 (5 bases). The V end was cut by 5 bases, the J end by 2 bases, with 13 bases between. The CDR3 totals 14 residues. Germline CDR1 and CDR2: SGHAT and FQDESV (reference sequence). The CDR3 here is CASSPQVITYEQYF. In DNA, the CDR3 is TGTGCCAGCAGCCCACAGGTAATAACCTACGAGCAGTACTTC.